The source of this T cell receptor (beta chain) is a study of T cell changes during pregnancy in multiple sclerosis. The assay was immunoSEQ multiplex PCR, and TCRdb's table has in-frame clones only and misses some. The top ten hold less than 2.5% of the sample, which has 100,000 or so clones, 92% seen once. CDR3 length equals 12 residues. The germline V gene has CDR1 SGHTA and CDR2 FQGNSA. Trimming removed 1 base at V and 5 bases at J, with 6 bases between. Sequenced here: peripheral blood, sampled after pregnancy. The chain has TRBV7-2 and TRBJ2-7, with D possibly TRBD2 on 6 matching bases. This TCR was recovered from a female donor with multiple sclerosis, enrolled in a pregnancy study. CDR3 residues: CASSLGGDEQYF. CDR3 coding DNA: TGTGCCAGCAGCTTAGGGGGGGACGAGCAGTACTTC.